Listed below are T cell receptor beta chains from one sample, sequenced in a study of immune evolution from preneoplasia to lung adenocarcinoma. TCRdb keeps only in-frame clones here, not all; method: immunoSEQ multiplex PCR. Among 5,800 or so clones listed, 65% to 80% were seen once. Sequenced: FFPE adjacent normal lung tissue. The receptors were sampled from an older donor with lung adenocarcinoma. Both conserved end residues are part of each CDR3. D genes are given only for firm matches. A row's size may be missing; if present it is once, few, many or a size class.

15,TRBJ1-1,-,TRBV6-5,few,CASSYSQGFGTEAFF
15,TRBJ2-4,TRBD2,TRBV11-1,few,CASSQLLGGDNIQYF
14,TRBJ1-1,-,TRBV5-6,-,CASSPRDWALEAFF
11,TRBJ1-5,TRBD1,TRBV20-1,-,CSLGDSKPQHF
13,TRBJ2-7,-,TRBV7-2,once,CASSLVSSYEQYF
16,TRBJ1-3,-,TRBV5-5,few,CASSLLLAGLGNTIYF
12,TRBJ1-3,-,TRBV9,-,CASSRSGNTIYF
13,TRBJ1-2,-,TRBV7-2,-,CASSLTQSYGYTF
13,TRBJ2-5,TRBD1,TRBV7-2,-,CASSQGQRETQYF
13,TRBJ1-6,-,TRBV10-1,-,CASSESKNSPLHF
11,TRBJ2-7,-,TRBV7-9,once,CATGRDYEQYF
15,TRBJ2-3,TRBD2,TRBV9,few,CASGTAGGPGDTQYF
13,TRBJ1-1,-,TRBV7-9,-,CASSLGQGRAAFF
16,TRBJ1-4,TRBD1,TRBV10-3,once,CAISGNAGTENEKLFF
17,TRBJ1-1,TRBD1,TRBV7-9,few,CASSPVGTGERDTEAFF
13,TRBJ1-2,TRBD1,TRBV19,-,CASSEQGFDGYTF
15,TRBJ2-3,TRBD2,TRBV7-9,-,CASSFPTSGTDTQYF